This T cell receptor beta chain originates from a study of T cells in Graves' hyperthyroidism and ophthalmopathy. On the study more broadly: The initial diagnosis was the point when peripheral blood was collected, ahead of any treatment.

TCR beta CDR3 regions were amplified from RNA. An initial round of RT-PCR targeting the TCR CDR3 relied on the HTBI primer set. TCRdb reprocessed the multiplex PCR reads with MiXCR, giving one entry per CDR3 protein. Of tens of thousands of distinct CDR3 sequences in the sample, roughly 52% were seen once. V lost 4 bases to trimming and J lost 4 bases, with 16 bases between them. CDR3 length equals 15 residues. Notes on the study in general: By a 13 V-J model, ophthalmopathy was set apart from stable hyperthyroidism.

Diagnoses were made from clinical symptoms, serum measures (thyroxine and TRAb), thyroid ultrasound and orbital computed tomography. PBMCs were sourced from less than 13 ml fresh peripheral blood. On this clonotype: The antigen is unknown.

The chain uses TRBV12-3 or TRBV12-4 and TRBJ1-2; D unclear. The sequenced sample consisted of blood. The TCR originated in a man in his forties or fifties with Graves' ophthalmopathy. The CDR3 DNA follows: TGTGCCAGCAGTTCGCGAGGGATAAGAACCTATGGCTACACCTTC. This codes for CASSSRGIRTYGYTF.